Below are 27 T cell receptor beta chains sequenced from a single sample in a study of blood T cell repertoires in COVID-19. Sequenced by immunoSEQ multiplex PCR; TCRdb stores in-frame clones only, minus some. The sample lists 200,000 to 250,000 clones; about 82% were seen once. The sequenced material came from PBMCs or T cells enriched from blood (not recorded which). These receptors all come from a woman in her fifties or sixties with acute COVID-19.

This chain joins TRBV9 and TRBJ1-6; no clear D gene. V shed 3 bases and J shed 8 bases, with 18 bases lying between them. Per the germline V gene, CDR1 is SGDLS and CDR2 is YYNGEE. This CDR3 is built from 16 residues. The chain's CDR3 is CASSASTELLDSPLHF. In nucleotides, the CDR3 is TGTGCCAGCAGCGCTTCGACGGAGTTATTAGATTCACCCCTCCACTTT. The complete variable domain, with remaining parts taken from reference TRBV9 and TRBJ1-6, reads DSGVTQTPKHLITATGQRVTLRCSPRSGDLSVYWYQQSLDQGLQFLIQYYNGEERAKGNILERFSAQQFPDLHSELNLSSLELGDSALYFCASSASTELLDSPLHFGNGTRLTVT.

This chain connects TRBV5-1 to TRBJ1-4; D is perhaps TRBD1 (6 bases). Germline V lookup: CDR1 SGHRS, CDR2 YFSETQ. This CDR3 has 14 amino acids. Trimming took off 2 bases at V and 7 bases at J, with 12 bases between the two ends. Here the CDR3 reads CASSFNRASEKLFF. The CDR3 nucleotides are TGCGCCAGCAGCTTTAACAGGGCCAGTGAAAAACTGTTTTTT.

The chain combines TRBV19 with TRBJ1-6; TRBD1 aligns across 7 bases. V dropped 7 bases and J dropped 7; count of bases not matched to a gene: 1. The CDR3 runs 12 residues. Per germline, CDR1 LNHDA and CDR2 SQIVND (reference sequence). The CDR3 DNA follows: TGTGCCAGTACAGGGGGAAATTCACCCCTCCACTTT. Amino acids: CASTGGNSPLHF.

This clone has more than one count but fewer than ten. The genes are TRBV6-4 and TRBJ2-2; D is perhaps TRBD1 (6 bases). V gave up 3 bases and J gave up 5 bases, with 10 bases separating them. The CDR3 is 14 residues long. CDR1 MRHNA and CDR2 SNTAGT come from the germline V gene. The CDR3 bases are TGTGCCAGCAGTGAAGGGGGATGGACCGGGGAGCTGTTTTTT. This gives the protein CASSEGGWTGELFF.

Concerning this clone itself: Other DNA sequences in the sample encode the same CDR3. The chain has TRBV6-1 and TRBJ2-7, with a weak D call TRBD1 (5 bases). Trimming removed 2 bases from V and 3 bases from J, with 5 bases in between. Germline assignment: CDR1 MNHNS and CDR2 SASEGT. This CDR3 comprises 12 residues. CDR3 amino acids: CASSERGYEQYF. The CDR3 DNA reads TGTGCCAGCAGTGAAAGGGGCTACGAGCAGTACTTC.

For this clone: The sample carries other DNA sequences with the same CDR3. J is TRBJ1-1 and V is TRBV2; D ambiguous. V dropped 8 bases and J dropped 1 base, with 11 bases sitting between them. The CDR3 is made up of 13 amino acids. In germline, CDR1 is SNHLY, CDR2 FYNNEI. The CDR3 region is CASRRSQNTEAFF. DNA of the CDR3: TGTGCCAGCCGGAGGTCACAGAACACTGAAGCTTTCTTT.

DNA for the CDR3: TGTGCCAGCAGCGTAGTGGGCTATATGAATGAGCAGTTCTTC. This codes for CASSVVGYMNEQFF. V gene TRBV9 combines with J gene TRBJ2-1; D is uncertain. The CDR3 spans 14 residues. Germline V gene lookup returns CDR1 SGDLS and CDR2 YYNGEE. V shed 0 bases and J shed 7 bases, with 11 bases lying between them.

This clone was observed a handful of times. The V call is TRBV5-4, the J call TRBJ1-1; D is unresolved. There are 15 residues in the CDR3. CDR1 SGHNT and CDR2 YYREEE come from the germline V gene (reference sequence). The V gene lost 0 bases and the J gene lost 4 bases, with 13 bases spanning the gap. The CDR3 is CASSLENREFTEAFF. CDR3 in DNA: TGTGCCAGCAGCTTGGAGAACCGAGAGTTCACTGAAGCTTTCTTT.

This chain connects TRBV11-2 to TRBJ1-1, with 9 bases that match TRBD1. The CDR3 contains 18 residues. V dropped 4 bases and J dropped 1; count of bases not matched to a gene: 13. Per the germline V gene, CDR1 is SGHAT and CDR2 is FQNNGV. CDR3 sequence reads: CASSSHISWTGENTEAFF. The CDR3 coding sequence is TGTGCCAGCAGCTCCCATATATCCTGGACAGGGGAGAACACTGAAGCTTTCTTT.

J is TRBJ2-5 and V is TRBV10-3; D perhaps matches TRBD2 (6 bases). The ends were cut back, 2 bases at V and 2 bases at J, with 12 bases in the middle. The CDR3 loop spans 15 amino acids. CDR1 and CDR2 from the germline V gene are ENHRY and SYGVKD. The CDR3 region has the DNA TGTGCCATCAGTGAGGGGCAGGGACTTCAAGAGACCCAGTACTTC. Encoded protein: CAISEGQGLQETQYF.

J is TRBJ1-2 and V is TRBV3-1 (or the pseudogene TRBV3-2); a possible D gene is TRBD1 (6 bases). The V end lost 5 bases, the J end lost 8 bases, and 24 bases lay between the germline ends. Germline assignment: CDR1 LGHDT and CDR2 YNNKEL (reference sequence). This CDR3 spans 16 amino acids. CDR3 protein: CASSSSLQGRSGGYTF. In DNA form, the CDR3 reads TGTGCCAGCAGCTCAAGCCTTCAGGGGCGTTCCGGCGGCTACACCTTC.

V is TRBV30 and J is TRBJ2-3, with D maybe TRBD2 (5 bases). Germline CDR1 GTSNPN, CDR2 SVGIG (reference sequence). V lost 0 bases, J lost 3 bases, and 7 bases lay in between. This CDR3 spans 13 amino acids. CDR3 coding DNA: TGTGCCTGGAGTGTAGAGGGAACAGATACGCAGTATTTT. Translated, it gives CAWSVEGTDTQYF.

CDR3 nucleotides: TGTGCCAGCAGTTACCCTAGAAGGGCCCCTCGGGAGCGGGCCTACAATGAGCAGTTCTTC. The encoded protein is CASSYPRRAPRERAYNEQFF. The chain joins TRBV6-2 or TRBV6-3 to TRBJ2-1, with a weak D call TRBD2 (6 bases). The CDR3 has 20 amino acids. Germline CDR1 MNHEY, CDR2 SVGEGT. Between the trimmed V and J ends, which lost 2 bases and 2 bases, there was a span of 25 bases.

This clone was counted many times. The CDR3 spells CASSPATDRGYGYTF. As DNA, the CDR3 is TGTGCCAGCAGCCCCGCGACAGACAGAGGCTATGGCTACACCTTC. The chain links TRBV7-2 to TRBJ1-2; maybe TRBD1 (5 bases). The CDR3 is made up of 15 amino acids. Per germline, CDR1 SGHTA and CDR2 FQGNSA. Between the trimmed V and J ends, which lost 5 bases and 4 bases, there was a span of 17 bases.

J is TRBJ1-2 and V is TRBV3-1 (or the pseudogene TRBV3-2); the D gene is possibly TRBD1 (5 bases). The germline CDR1 and CDR2 sequences are LGHDT and YNNKEL (reference sequence). The V and J ends lost 2 bases and 3 bases respectively, with 10 bases between them. This CDR3 is 14 amino acids long. The chain's CDR3 is CASSQRAGHYGYTF. The CDR3 bases are TGTGCCAGCAGCCAAAGAGCAGGGCACTATGGCTACACCTTC.

This chain joins TRBV29-1 and TRBJ2-3; 8 bases are shared with TRBD1. V was clipped by 4 bases and J by 4 bases; unmatched bases: 10. The germline CDR1 and CDR2 sequences are SQVTM and ANQGSEA. The CDR3 consists of 15 residues. This chain's CDR3 is CSVVLSRGRADTQYF. CDR3 nucleotides: TGCAGCGTTGTTCTTTCCAGGGGGCGAGCAGATACGCAGTATTTT.

This clone showed up many times. The chain recombines TRBV27 with TRBJ1-1; 7 nucleotides align to TRBD1. J was trimmed by 1 base and V by 2 bases; bases with no gene match: 4. The CDR3 has 15 amino acids. Per germline, CDR1 MNHEY and CDR2 SMNVEV (reference sequence). CDR3 residues: CASSLPGTENTEAFF. The CDR3, as DNA: TGTGCCAGCAGTTTACCCGGGACAGAGAACACTGAAGCTTTCTTT.

The chain carries TRBV9 and TRBJ2-6; no clear D gene. The length of the CDR3 is 16 residues. From germline, CDR1 is SGDLS and CDR2 YYNGEE. V was cut by 2 bases and J by 4 bases, with 13 bases left in between. As DNA, the CDR3 is TGTGCCAGCAGCGTCCAGACCCAGGCGGGGGCCAACGTCCTGACTTTC. Residues: CASSVQTQAGANVLTF.

The chain couples TRBV28 to TRBJ2-5, with 7 bases lining up with TRBD1. V was pared by 6 bases and J by 0 bases, with 7 bases of the junction left unmatched. The CDR3 has 15 residues. The germline V gene has CDR1 MDHEN and CDR2 SYDVKM. The CDR3 reads CASRSRGGYQETQYF. The CDR3 DNA reads TGTGCCAGCAGATCTAGAGGGGGCTACCAAGAGACCCAGTACTTC.

The J gene is TRBJ1-1, the V gene TRBV3-1 (or the pseudogene TRBV3-2); 10 bases are shared with TRBD1. The V gene's germline CDR1 is LGHDT and CDR2 YNNKEL (reference sequence). CDR3 length: 11 residues. The J segment lost 13 bases and the V segment lost 3 bases, leaving 2 bases of the junction unmatched. This CDR3 is CASSQGTGDFF. For the CDR3, the DNA is TGTGCCAGCAGCCAGGGGACAGGGGATTTCTTT.

The chain uses TRBV20-1 and TRBJ1-2; possible D gene TRBD1, 6 bases. This CDR3 comprises 12 residues. In germline, CDR1 is DFQATT, CDR2 SNEGSKA (reference sequence). Trimming removed 4 bases at V and 9 bases at J, with 15 bases between. CDR3 amino acids: CSATETGQSYTF. The DNA for the CDR3 is TGCAGTGCTACTGAGACAGGACAGAGCTACACCTTC.

The chain recombines TRBV5-6 with TRBJ1-2, with 9 nucleotides matching TRBD1. The CDR3 sequence is 13 residues long. Germline V gene data show CDR1 as SGHDT and CDR2 as YYEEEE. V trimming: 5 bases; J trimming: 7 bases; junction bases outside the gene matches: 6. The CDR3 nucleotides read TGTGCCAGCAGACCGACAGGGGGAGGTGGCTACACCTTC. It yields the protein CASRPTGGGGYTF.

The V and J genes are TRBV6-2 or TRBV6-3 and TRBJ2-3; 9 bases line up with TRBD2. Germline V CDR1 and CDR2: MNHEY, SVGEGT. With V trimmed by 5 bases and J by 2 bases, 14 bases remained unmatched. This CDR3 comprises 18 residues. CDR3 loop: CASSLLGQRGANTDTQYF. CDR3 sequence (DNA): TGTGCCAGCAGTCTACTGGGGCAGCGGGGGGCCAACACAGATACGCAGTATTTT.

The CDR3 loop is CASSFQVSYEQYF. In DNA form, the CDR3 reads TGTGCCAGCAGTTTCCAGGTCTCCTACGAGCAGTACTTC. The chain recombines TRBV12-3 or TRBV12-4 with TRBJ2-7; D uncertain. The CDR3 consists of 13 residues. V gave up 3 bases and J gave up 0 bases, with 6 bases separating them.

The rearrangement links TRBV6-5 to TRBJ2-7; tentative D call: TRBD1 (6 bases). This CDR3 comprises 13 residues. The germline gives CDR1 MNHEY, CDR2 SVGAGI. V was trimmed by 6 bases and J by 1 base, leaving 10 bases between them. CDR3 region: CASRRQESYEQYF. For the CDR3, the DNA is TGTGCCAGCAGGCGACAGGAGTCCTACGAGCAGTACTTC.

A few counts support this clone. The DNA of the CDR3 is TGTGCCAGCAGCCCCGCCGGGACAGGGGGCTGGAATGAGCAGTTCTTC. Translating it yields CASSPAGTGGWNEQFF. The V call is TRBV11-3, the J call TRBJ2-1, with 12 bases identical to TRBD1. The CDR3 is made up of 16 amino acids. Germline CDR1 and CDR2: SGHNT and YENEEA. J was trimmed by 7 bases and V by 5 bases; bases with no gene match: 9.

J is TRBJ1-5 and V is TRBV25-1; 7 nucleotides agree with TRBD1. The CDR3 sequence is 16 residues long. V was clipped by 5 bases and J by 7 bases; unmatched bases: 14. Germline V gene lookup returns CDR1 MGHDK and CDR2 SYGVNS. The CDR3 loop reads CASSPRDGDSNQPQHF. CDR3 bases: TGTGCCAGCAGTCCCCGGGATGGGGACAGTAACCAGCCCCAGCATTTT.